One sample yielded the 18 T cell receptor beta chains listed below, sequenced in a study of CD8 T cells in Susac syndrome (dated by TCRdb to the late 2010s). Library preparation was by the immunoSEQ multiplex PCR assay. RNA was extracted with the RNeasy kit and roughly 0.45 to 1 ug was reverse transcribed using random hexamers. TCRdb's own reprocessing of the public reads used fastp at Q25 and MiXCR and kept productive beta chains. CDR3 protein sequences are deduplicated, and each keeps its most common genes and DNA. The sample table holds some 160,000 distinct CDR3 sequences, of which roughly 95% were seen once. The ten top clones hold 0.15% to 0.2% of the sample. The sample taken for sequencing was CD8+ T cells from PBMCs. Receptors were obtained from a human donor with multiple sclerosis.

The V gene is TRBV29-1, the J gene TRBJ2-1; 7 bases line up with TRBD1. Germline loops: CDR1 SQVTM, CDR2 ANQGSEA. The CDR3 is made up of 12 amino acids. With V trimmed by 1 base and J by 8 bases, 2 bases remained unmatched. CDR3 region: CSVEGTGYEQFF. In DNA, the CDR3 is TGCAGCGTTGAAGGGACAGGCTATGAGCAGTTCTTC.

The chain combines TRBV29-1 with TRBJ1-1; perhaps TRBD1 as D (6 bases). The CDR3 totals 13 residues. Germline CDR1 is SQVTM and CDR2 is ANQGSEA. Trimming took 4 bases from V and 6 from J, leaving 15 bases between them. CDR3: CSVAGGPPPEAFF. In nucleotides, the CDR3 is TGCAGCGTTGCCGGGGGGCCTCCCCCTGAAGCTTTCTTT.

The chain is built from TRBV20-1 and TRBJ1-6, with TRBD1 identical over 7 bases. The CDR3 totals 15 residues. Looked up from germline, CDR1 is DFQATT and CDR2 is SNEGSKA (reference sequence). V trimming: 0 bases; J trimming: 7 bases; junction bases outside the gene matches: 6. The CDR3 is CSAREKTGRNSPLHF. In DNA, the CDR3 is TGCAGTGCTAGAGAAAAGACAGGGAGGAATTCACCCCTCCACTTT.

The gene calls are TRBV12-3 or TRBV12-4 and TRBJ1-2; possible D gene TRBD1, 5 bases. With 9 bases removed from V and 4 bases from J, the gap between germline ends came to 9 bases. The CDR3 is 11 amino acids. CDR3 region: CASLDIYGYTF. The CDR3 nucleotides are TGTGCCAGTCTGGACATCTATGGCTACACCTTC.

The CDR3 reads CASSLVVSYEQYF. The CDR3 DNA sequence: TGTGCCAGCAGCTTAGTGGTGTCCTACGAGCAGTACTTC. The chain recombines TRBV11-2 with TRBJ2-7; D not resolved. The CDR3 has 13 amino acids. Looked up from germline, CDR1 is SGHAT and CDR2 is FQNNGV. Deletions cut 1 base from V and 1 base from J, with 5 bases between.

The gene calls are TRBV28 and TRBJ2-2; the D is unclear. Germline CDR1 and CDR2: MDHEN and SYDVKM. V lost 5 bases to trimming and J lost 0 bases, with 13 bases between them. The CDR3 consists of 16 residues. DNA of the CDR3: TGTGCCAGCAGTCCACTTGACAAGTCGAACACCGGGGAGCTGTTTTTT. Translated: CASSPLDKSNTGELFF.

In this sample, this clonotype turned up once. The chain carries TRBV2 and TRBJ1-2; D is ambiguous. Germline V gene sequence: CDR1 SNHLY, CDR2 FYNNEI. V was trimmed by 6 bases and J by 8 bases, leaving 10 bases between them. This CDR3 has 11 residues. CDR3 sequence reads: CASRTYRGYTF. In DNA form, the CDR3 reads TGTGCCAGCAGGACGTATCGCGGCTACACCTTC.

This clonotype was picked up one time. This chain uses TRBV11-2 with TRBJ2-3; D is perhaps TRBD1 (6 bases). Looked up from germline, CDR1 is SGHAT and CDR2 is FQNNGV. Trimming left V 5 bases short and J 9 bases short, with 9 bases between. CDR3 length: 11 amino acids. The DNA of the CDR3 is TGTGCCAGCAGCCTCGGACAGACGCAGTATTTT. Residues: CASSLGQTQYF.

In nucleotides, the CDR3 is TGCAGTGCTCTGGACAGGGGCAATCAGCCCCAGCATTTT. Translated: CSALDRGNQPQHF. The chain joins TRBV20-1 to TRBJ1-5; TRBD1 matches 8 bases. V gave up 5 bases and J gave up 2 bases; unmatched junction bases: 2. The CDR3 contains 13 residues. CDR1 DFQATT and CDR2 SNEGSKA come from the germline V gene (reference sequence).

CDR3 nucleotides: TGTGCCAGCAGCTTAACGGTGGGGGGGACCAAAAACATTCAGTACTTC. Translated: CASSLTVGGTKNIQYF. The chain recombines TRBV13 with TRBJ2-4, with TRBD2 identical over 7 bases. Looked up from germline, CDR1 is PRHDT and CDR2 is FYEKMQ (reference sequence). V trimming: 2 bases; J trimming: 2 bases; junction bases outside the gene matches: 6. This CDR3 has 16 residues.

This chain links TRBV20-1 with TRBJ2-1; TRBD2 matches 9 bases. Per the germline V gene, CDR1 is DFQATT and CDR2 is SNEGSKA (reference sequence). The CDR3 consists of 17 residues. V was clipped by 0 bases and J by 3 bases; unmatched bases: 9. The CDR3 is CSARESSSGTFYNEQFF. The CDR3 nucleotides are TGCAGTGCTAGAGAGTCGTCTAGCGGGACCTTCTACAATGAGCAGTTCTTC.

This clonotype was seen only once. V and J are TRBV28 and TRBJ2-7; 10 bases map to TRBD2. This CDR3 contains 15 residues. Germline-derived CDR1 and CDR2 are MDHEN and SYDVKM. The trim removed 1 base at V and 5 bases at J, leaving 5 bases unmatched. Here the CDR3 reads CASSLSSGSPHEQYF. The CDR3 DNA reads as TGTGCCAGCAGTTTATCTAGCGGGAGTCCCCACGAGCAGTACTTC.

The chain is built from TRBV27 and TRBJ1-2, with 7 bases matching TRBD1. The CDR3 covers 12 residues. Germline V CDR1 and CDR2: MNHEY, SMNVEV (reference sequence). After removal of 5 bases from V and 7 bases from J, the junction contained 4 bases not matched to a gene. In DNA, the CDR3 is TGTGCCAGCAGTCCGACAGGGAGTGGCTACACCTTC. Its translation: CASSPTGSGYTF.

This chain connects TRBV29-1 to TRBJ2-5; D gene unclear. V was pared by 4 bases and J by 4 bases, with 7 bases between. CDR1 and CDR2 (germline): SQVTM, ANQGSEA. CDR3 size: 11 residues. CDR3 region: CSVGSRETQYF. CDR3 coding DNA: TGCAGCGTTGGTTCAAGAGAGACCCAGTACTTC.

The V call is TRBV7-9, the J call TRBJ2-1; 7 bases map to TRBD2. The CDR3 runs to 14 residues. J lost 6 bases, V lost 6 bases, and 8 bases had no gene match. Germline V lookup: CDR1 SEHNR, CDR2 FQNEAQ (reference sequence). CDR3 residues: CASSLPTSVNEQFF. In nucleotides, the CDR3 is TGTGCCAGCAGTCTTCCCACTAGCGTCAATGAGCAGTTCTTC.

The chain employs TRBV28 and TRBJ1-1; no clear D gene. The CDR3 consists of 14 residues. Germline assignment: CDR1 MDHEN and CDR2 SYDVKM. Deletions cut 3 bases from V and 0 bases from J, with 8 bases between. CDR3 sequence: CASSLANLNTEAFF. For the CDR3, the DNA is TGTGCCAGCAGTTTGGCAAACTTGAACACTGAAGCTTTCTTT.

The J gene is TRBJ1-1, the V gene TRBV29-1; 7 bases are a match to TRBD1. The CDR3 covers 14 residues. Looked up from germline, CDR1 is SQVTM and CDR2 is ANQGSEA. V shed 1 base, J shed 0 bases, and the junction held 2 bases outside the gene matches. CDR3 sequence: CSVEARGMNTEAFF. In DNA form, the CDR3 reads TGCAGCGTTGAAGCCAGGGGGATGAACACTGAAGCTTTCTTT.

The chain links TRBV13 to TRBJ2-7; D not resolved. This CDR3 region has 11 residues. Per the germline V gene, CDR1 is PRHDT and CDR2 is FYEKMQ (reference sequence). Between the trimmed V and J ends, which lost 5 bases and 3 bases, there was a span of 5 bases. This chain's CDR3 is CASSGRYEQYF. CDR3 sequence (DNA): TGTGCCAGCAGCGGGCGCTACGAGCAGTACTTC.